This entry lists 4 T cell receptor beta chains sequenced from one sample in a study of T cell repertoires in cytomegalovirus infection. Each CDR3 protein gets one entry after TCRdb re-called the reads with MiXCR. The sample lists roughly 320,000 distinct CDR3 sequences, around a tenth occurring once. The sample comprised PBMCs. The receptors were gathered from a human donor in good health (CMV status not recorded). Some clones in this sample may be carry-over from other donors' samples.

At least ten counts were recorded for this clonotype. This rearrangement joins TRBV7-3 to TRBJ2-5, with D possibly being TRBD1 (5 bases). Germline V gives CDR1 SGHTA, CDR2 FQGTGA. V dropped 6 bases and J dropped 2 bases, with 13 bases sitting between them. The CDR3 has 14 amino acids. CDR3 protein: CASSSAGLQETQYF. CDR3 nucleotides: TGTGCCAGCAGTTCCGCAGGGTTGCAAGAGACCCAGTACTTC.

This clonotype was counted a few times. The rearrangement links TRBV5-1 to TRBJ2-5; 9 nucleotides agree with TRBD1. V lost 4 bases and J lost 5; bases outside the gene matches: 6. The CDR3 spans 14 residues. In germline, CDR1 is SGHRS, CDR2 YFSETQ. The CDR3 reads CASSRYRGQETQYF. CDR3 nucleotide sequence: TGCGCCAGCAGCAGGTACAGGGGGCAGGAGACCCAGTACTTC.

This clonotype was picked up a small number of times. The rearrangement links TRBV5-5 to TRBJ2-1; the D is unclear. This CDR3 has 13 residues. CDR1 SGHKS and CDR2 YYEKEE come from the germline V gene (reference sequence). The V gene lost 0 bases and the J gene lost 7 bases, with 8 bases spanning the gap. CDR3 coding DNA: TGTGCCAGCAGCTTGGAAATGTGGAATGAGCAGTTCTTC. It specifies CASSLEMWNEQFF.

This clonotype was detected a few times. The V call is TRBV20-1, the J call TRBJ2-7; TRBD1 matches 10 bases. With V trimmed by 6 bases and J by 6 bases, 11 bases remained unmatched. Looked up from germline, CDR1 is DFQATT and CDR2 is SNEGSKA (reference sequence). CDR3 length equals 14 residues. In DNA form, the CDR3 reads TGCAGTGCATTACCGGGACAGGGGCCACTCGAGCAGTACTTC. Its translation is CSALPGQGPLEQYF.